A selection of T cell receptor beta chains follows, all from one sample in a study of PD-1 blockade in classical Hodgkin lymphoma. This table comes from immunoSEQ multiplex PCR, and its TCRdb copy is limited to in-frame clones, with some not included. The sample has 34,000 or so clones; approximately 90% are singletons. Material: CD4+ T cells from blood, obtained before the fourth cycle of nivolumab. Source of these receptors: a human donor with classical Hodgkin lymphoma. Both conserved end residues are part of each CDR3. Rows give clone size only sometimes, using once, few, many, or a class for an expanded clone.

v_gene	abundance	j_gene	CDR3aa
TRBV2	NA	TRBJ2-2	CASSVLGTGELFF
TRBV19	NA	TRBJ2-2	CASSILPSGNPGELFF
TRBV2	NA	TRBJ2-5	CASSGFGGKKAQTQYF
TRBV5-5	NA	TRBJ2-1	CASSPGGTATRVNEQFF
TRBV5-8	once	TRBJ2-3	CASSPPGGQGRGRDTQYF
TRBV6-1	once	TRBJ2-3	CASRIHLISDTQYF
TRBV4-1	NA	TRBJ2-7	CASSQTGNTYEQYF
TRBV7-9	NA	TRBJ1-5	CASSLRGDRSNQPQHF
TRBV28	NA	TRBJ2-5	CASSLLKETQYF
TRBV9	NA	TRBJ1-3	CASSLRPVNQNTIYF
TRBV30	NA	TRBJ2-2	CAWSVLRGAGELFF
TRBV19	NA	TRBJ2-7	CASSVGIAYEQYF
TRBV30	NA	TRBJ2-5	CAWRWGKETQYF
TRBV2	once	TRBJ2-1	CASSDPPFDEQFF
TRBV7-3	NA	TRBJ1-2	CASSFSDISRINYGYTF